This TCR beta chain stems from a study of shared clonotypes between healthy human individuals. CD45RO-negative, CCR7-selected cells formed the naive CD8 fraction, which excluded terminally differentiated effector memory CD45RA+ cells. This CDR3 is built from 15 residues. Trimming took off 0 bases at V and 6 bases at J, with 14 bases between the two ends. Germline assignment: CDR1 LGHNA and CDR2 YSLEER. Profiling relied on immunoSEQ multiplex PCR, and the TCRdb table lists in-frame clones only, not all of them. The table lists about 2,200,000 clones, roughly 91% of them singletons. The receptor was isolated from a man in his late teens or twenties in good health. Some clones in this sample may be carry-over from other donors' samples. J is TRBJ1-2 and V is TRBV4-3, with D possibly being TRBD1 (5 bases). What was sequenced was naive CD8+ T cells from PBMCs. CDR3: CASSQDELRGDGYTF. The CDR3 coding sequence is TGCGCCAGCAGCCAAGATGAGTTGCGGGGGGATGGCTACACCTTC.